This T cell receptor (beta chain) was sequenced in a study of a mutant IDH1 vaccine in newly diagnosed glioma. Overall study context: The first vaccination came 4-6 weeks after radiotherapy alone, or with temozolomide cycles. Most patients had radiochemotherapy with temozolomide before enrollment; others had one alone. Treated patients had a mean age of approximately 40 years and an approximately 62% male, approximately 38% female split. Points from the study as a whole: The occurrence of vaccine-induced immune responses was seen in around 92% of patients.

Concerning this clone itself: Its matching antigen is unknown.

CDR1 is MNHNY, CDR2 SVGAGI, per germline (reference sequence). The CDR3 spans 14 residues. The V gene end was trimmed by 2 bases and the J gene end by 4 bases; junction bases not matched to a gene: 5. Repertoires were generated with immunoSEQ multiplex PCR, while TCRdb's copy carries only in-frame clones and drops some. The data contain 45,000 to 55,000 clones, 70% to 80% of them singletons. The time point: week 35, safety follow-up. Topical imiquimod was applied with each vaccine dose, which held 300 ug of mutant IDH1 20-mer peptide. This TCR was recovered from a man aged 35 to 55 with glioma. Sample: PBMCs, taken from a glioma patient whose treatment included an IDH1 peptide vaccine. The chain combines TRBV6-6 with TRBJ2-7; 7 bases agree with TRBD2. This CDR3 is CASSYGASGYEQYV. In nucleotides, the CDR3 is TGTGCCAGCAGTTACGGGGCTAGCGGTTACGAGCAGTACGTC.